The clone carrying this T cell receptor beta chain came up a few times. Antigen unknown. Germline V gives CDR1 MNHEY, CDR2 SMNVEV (reference sequence). V lost 5 bases, J lost 6 bases, and 10 bases stayed unmatched. CDR3 length: 16 amino acids. The entry originates in a study of CD8+ T cells in alopecia areata. Findings and limits, study-wide: Mice showed TCR sharing more clearly than patients did, possibly owing to HLA. Lesional scalp displayed greater clonality than normal scalp, most notably in alopecia totalis/universalis.

The sequencing template was cDNA reverse transcribed from extracted RNA. Data came from immunoSEQ multiplex PCR; TCRdb stores just in-frame clones and leaves some out. Among under 250,000 clones, about 56% were seen once, and the ten largest hold about 5.3%. The sample was CD8+ T cells sorted from blood. The sequence was obtained from a human donor in good health. V usage is TRBV27 and J usage is TRBJ2-7; 13 nucleotides match TRBD2. The DNA for the CDR3 is TGTGCCAGCAGTAGAGAGCCGGGACTAGCGGGGCGCGAGCAGTACTTC. This codes for CASSREPGLAGREQYF.